A selection of T cell receptor beta chains follows, all from one sample in a study of T cells in Graves' hyperthyroidism and ophthalmopathy. TCRdb independently ran MiXCR on the multiplex PCR reads; one entry per CDR3 protein. The sample holds 500,000 to 600,000 distinct CDR3 sequences, just over 45% seen once. Sequenced: peripheral blood or thyroid tissue (not recorded which). The source of these receptors is a woman aged 18-35 years with Graves' hyperthyroidism. The CDR3 runs from the conserved cysteine through the conserved F or W. A D gene is named only where the DNA matches it firmly. Size values are once, few and many counts, or a class for expanded clones, and some rows have none.

V	D	size	J	DNA	CDR3
TRBV29-1	.	few	TRBJ2-5	TGCAGCGTAGCGCCGGACAGCCAGACCCAGTACTTC	CSVAPDSQTQYF
TRBV19	TRBD1	.	TRBJ1-5	TGTGCCAGTAAGGACAGGGGGTACCAGCATTTT	CASKDRGYQHF
TRBV19	.	few	TRBJ2-1	TGTGCCAGTAGTGGGTTAGCGGACAATGAGCAGTTCTTC	CASSGLADNEQFF
TRBV7-2	.	.	TRBJ1-5	TGTGCCAGCAGCTTAGAGGGAAAGGGGAATCAGCCTCAGCATTTT	CASSLEGKGNQPQHF
TRBV29-1	.	once	TRBJ2-7	TGCAGCCCCGGGGTAGCGGCCTACGAGCAGTACTTC	CSPGVAAYEQYF
TRBV7-2	.	.	TRBJ1-1	TGTGCCAGCAGCACGGGGGGGCGAGGGTGGGACACTGAAGCTTTCTTT	CASSTGGRGWDTEAFF
TRBV4-1	TRBD1	many	TRBJ1-5	TGCGCCAGCAGCCATGGACAGGGCGGCAATCAGCCCCAGCATTTT	CASSHGQGGNQPQHF
TRBV29-1	.	once	TRBJ2-7	TGCAGCGGTCTAGGGACCGGGGAGCTGTACTTC	CSGLGTGELYF
TRBV7-2	.	many	TRBJ1-4	TGTGCCAGCAGCTACACGAGGGGGGGGGGTGAAAAACTGTTTTTT	CASSYTRGGGEKLFF
TRBV10-3	TRBD1	.	TRBJ1-1	TGTGCCATCAGTGAGCCCACAGGGGGTGAAGCTTTCTTT	CAISEPTGGEAFF
TRBV6-5	.	.	TRBJ2-2	TGTGCCAGCGGTTACGACAGAGCGAACACCGGGGAGCTGTTTTTT	CASGYDRANTGELFF
TRBV11-2	.	.	TRBJ2-7	TGTGCCAGCCCTGGGTTGACATCGGGGGAGCAGTACTTC	CASPGLTSGEQYF
TRBV20-1	TRBD1	many	TRBJ1-1	TGCAGTGCGTCACAGGGGTACACTGAAGCTTTCTTT	CSASQGYTEAFF
TRBV19	.	many	TRBJ1-1	TGTGCCAGTAAAGGGGCGCGGACGAACACTGAAGCTTTCTTT	CASKGARTNTEAFF
TRBV12-3/TRBV12-4	TRBD1	.	TRBJ1-5	TGTGCCAGCAGGCGGACAGGGGGGGATCAGCCCCAGCATTTT	CASRRTGGDQPQHF
TRBV20-1	.	few	TRBJ1-3	TGCAGTGCTAGGAGGGGGACTGGAAACACCATATATTTT	CSARRGTGNTIYF
TRBV7-2	TRBD1	few	TRBJ2-7	TGTGCCAGCAGCTCCGCGACAGGGGACGAGCAGTACTTC	CASSSATGDEQYF
TRBV7-3	TRBD1	many	TRBJ1-2	TGTGCCAGCAGCTTGACAGGGGGCGCCGATGGCTACACCTTC	CASSLTGGADGYTF
TRBV2	.	many	TRBJ2-2	TGTGCCAGCAGTGATAAGTGGACCGGGGAGCTGTTTTTT	CASSDKWTGELFF
TRBV5-4	.	many	TRBJ1-4	TGTGCCAGCAGCTTGCCAGGGACGGAAGATGAAAAACTGTTTTTT	CASSLPGTEDEKLFF
TRBV6-1	.	.	TRBJ1-5	TGTGCCAGCAGTGAACCCGAGTCTCAGCCCCAGCATTTT	CASSEPESQPQHF
TRBV20-1	.	many	TRBJ1-3	TGCAGTGCATTCCTTGGCGGGGGGCCTGTATTAGGAAACACCATATATTTT	CSAFLGGGPVLGNTIYF
TRBV28	.	many	TRBJ1-5	TGTGCCAGCAGTCCCCTCAGGGATTTTCAGCCCCAGCATTTT	CASSPLRDFQPQHF
TRBV7-6	.	many	TRBJ2-5	TGTGCCAGCAGCCCAGCGCTAGGGCAGGGCCAAGAGACCCAGTACTTC	CASSPALGQGQETQYF
TRBV20-1	.	many	TRBJ2-7	TGCAGTGCTAGTTCGCGGGGCTACGAGCAGTACTTC	CSASSRGYEQYF
TRBV12-3/TRBV12-4	TRBD1	many	TRBJ1-4	TGTGCCAGCAGTCCGGGACAGGGACGTGGAAAACTGTTTTTT	CASSPGQGRGKLFF
TRBV20-1	TRBD2	many	TRBJ2-2	TGCAGTGCCCCAATACGGGAGGGCCATGATTCGGCCGGGGAGCTGTTTTTT	CSAPIREGHDSAGELFF
TRBV12-3/TRBV12-4	.	.	TRBJ1-4	TGTGTCAGCAGTTTAGCGGGAAGGGAATATGATGAAAAACTGTTTTTT	CVSSLAGREYDEKLFF
TRBV10-3	.	many	TRBJ1-1	TGTGCCTGTCAAGTGGGGTCGGGCACTGAAGCTTTCTTT	CACQVGSGTEAFF
TRBV10-3	TRBD1	many	TRBJ1-1	TGTGCCATCAGTGGTTCAAAGAGTGGACAGGGTGGGCCCACTGAAGCTTTCTTT	CAISGSKSGQGGPTEAFF
TRBV15	.	many	TRBJ1-5	TGTGCCACCAGCGTACCGTTACATAGGGGCAATCAGCCCCAGCATTTT	CATSVPLHRGNQPQHF
TRBV7-9	.	many	TRBJ2-7	TGTGACGGGACACCATCCTACGAGCAGTACTTC	CDGTPSYEQYF
TRBV5-4	TRBD2	few	TRBJ2-2	TGTGCCAGCAGCACCTTAGCGGGACTTGGGGTCGGGGAGCTGTTTTTT	CASSTLAGLGVGELFF
TRBV29-1	TRBD2	.	TRBJ2-7	TGCAGCGTTGAAGGACTAGCGGGAAGGAGGGCCTACGAGCAGTACTTC	CSVEGLAGRRAYEQYF
TRBV6-2/TRBV6-3	.	.	TRBJ2-1	TGTGCCAGCAGTTCCTGGACGGCCGGTAACAATGAGCAGTTCTTC	CASSSWTAGNNEQFF
TRBV19	.	many	TRBJ1-3	TGTGCCAGTAGTATTCCTAACAGAGGCCGCGGAAACACCATATATTTT	CASSIPNRGRGNTIYF
TRBV15	.	once	TRBJ2-5	TGTGCCACCAGCAGACAAAGGGACCAAGAGACCCAGTACTTC	CATSRQRDQETQYF
TRBV7-9	TRBD2	few	TRBJ2-5	TGTGCCAGCAGCCCTAGTCTGCGGGAGAGGGCGGAGACCCAGTACTTC	CASSPSLRERAETQYF
TRBV18	.	once	TRBJ2-7	TGTGCCAGCATGGCGGGGGCCGGGCAGTACTTC	CASMAGAGQYF
TRBV25-1	.	.	TRBJ1-2	TGTGCCAGCAGTGAAGTGGGGAACTCTGGCTACACCTTC	CASSEVGNSGYTF
TRBV12-3/TRBV12-4	TRBD2	many	TRBJ2-2	TGTGGGGGCGGGAGTAACACCGGGGAGCTGTTTTTT	CGGGSNTGELFF